The 8 T cell receptor beta chains presented below share a single source sample, sequenced in a study of cytomegalovirus exposure and HLA in healthy donors. Both 60 Vbeta primers and 13 Jbeta primers went into the PCR. Data came from immunoSEQ multiplex PCR; TCRdb stores just in-frame clones and leaves some out. The table includes about 130,000 clones, nearly 80% detected once. Sequenced sample: PBMCs. The receptors originated from a male donor in good health and CMV-seronegative.

The rearrangement joins TRBV6-1 to TRBJ1-1; no firm D call. Trimming took off 3 bases at V and 0 bases at J, with 5 bases between the two ends. The CDR3 covers 13 residues. Germline CDR1 is MNHNS and CDR2 is SASEGT. The CDR3 DNA is TGTGCCAGCAGTGATGGGCTGAACACTGAAGCTTTCTTT. It is translated as CASSDGLNTEAFF.

V usage is TRBV9 and J usage is TRBJ1-1; tentatively, D is TRBD1 (6 bases). The V and J ends lost 4 bases and 0 bases respectively, with 10 bases between them. The germline CDR1 and CDR2 sequences are SGDLS and YYNGEE. This CDR3 region has 14 residues. In nucleotides, the CDR3 is TGTGCCAGCAGCCAGGGACACCTGAACACTGAAGCTTTCTTT. Its protein product is CASSQGHLNTEAFF.

The V call is TRBV7-9, the J call TRBJ2-5, with 9 bases fitting TRBD2. CDR1 is SEHNR and CDR2 is FQNEAQ in the germline V gene (reference sequence). V dropped 1 base and J dropped 5; count of bases not matched to a gene: 8. The CDR3 is 16 residues long. The CDR3 coding sequence is TGTGCCAGCAGCTTAGGCTCAAGCGGGAGGTCGGAGACCCAGTACTTC. Encoded protein: CASSLGSSGRSETQYF.

The J gene is TRBJ2-3, the V gene TRBV6-5, with D perhaps matching TRBD2 (5 bases). This CDR3 has 14 residues. V dropped 0 bases and J dropped 1 base, with 5 bases sitting between them. Germline V gene sequence: CDR1 MNHEY, CDR2 SVGAGI. In nucleotides, the CDR3 is TGTGCCAGCAGTTACTCGGAGGGCACAGATACGCAGTATTTT. Its translation is CASSYSEGTDTQYF.

The V and J genes are TRBV29-1 and TRBJ2-3, with D uncertain. This CDR3 is built from 12 residues. The V and J ends lost 4 bases and 0 bases respectively, with 5 bases between them. Germline assignment: CDR1 SQVTM and CDR2 ANQGSEA. The CDR3 reads CSVAGSTDTQYF. The DNA for the CDR3 is TGCAGCGTTGCAGGCAGCACAGATACGCAGTATTTT.

CDR3: CASSLPGIDTEAFF. For the CDR3, the DNA is TGTGCCAGCAGCCTACCGGGAATCGACACTGAAGCTTTCTTT. The gene calls are TRBV5-6 and TRBJ1-1; the D is unclear. Germline lookup yields CDR1 SGHDT and CDR2 YYEEEE. With 4 bases removed from V and 3 bases from J, the gap between germline ends came to 13 bases. The CDR3 length is 14 residues.

This clone has a single count. The J gene is TRBJ1-2, the V gene TRBV4-3; D ambiguous. The germline V gene encodes CDR1 LGHNA and CDR2 YSLEER. The CDR3 has 15 amino acids. V gave up 5 bases and J gave up 0 bases, with 13 bases separating them. The CDR3 sequence: CASSETPGTNYGYTF. CDR3 sequence (DNA): TGCGCCAGCAGCGAGACACCAGGCACTAACTATGGCTACACCTTC.

Remarks on this clone: Compared with germline, one end of the junction differs, possibly owing to a read error. V usage is TRBV7-9 and J usage is TRBJ1-3; 8 bases line up with TRBD1. Germline CDR1 reads SEHNR; CDR2 reads FQNEAQ (reference sequence). The CDR3 extends over 16 amino acids. The CDR3 loop is CASTQTTGVPGNTIYF. CDR3 in DNA: TGTGCCAGCACCCAAACGACAGGGGTCCCTGGGAACACCATATATTTT.